The 23 T cell receptor beta chains presented below share a single source sample, sequenced in a study of siplizumab effects on memory and regulatory T cells. This table comes from immunoSEQ multiplex PCR, and its TCRdb copy is limited to in-frame clones, with some not included. The sample contains about 100,000 clones, 91% of which appear only once. Material: CD4+ T cells sorted from blood. The receptors shown here come from a human donor in good health. Some clones in this sample may be carry-over from other donors' samples.

This clone was picked up one time. CDR3 residues: CASSDWGSLDNEQFF. The CDR3 DNA follows: TGTGCCAGTAGTGACTGGGGGAGTTTGGATAATGAGCAGTTCTTC. V gene TRBV19 combines with J gene TRBJ2-1; D may match TRBD1 or TRBD2 (5 bases each). Germline CDR1 and CDR2: LNHDA and SQIVND (reference sequence). The CDR3 has 15 residues. Trimming left V 5 bases short and J 7 bases short, with 18 bases between.

The chain is built from TRBV18 and TRBJ2-3, with 7 positions matching TRBD1. Germline-derived CDR1 and CDR2 are KGHSH and LQKENI. The CDR3 covers 15 residues. V gave up 1 base and J gave up 2 bases; unmatched junction bases: 3. The CDR3 DNA sequence: TGTGCCAGCTCACCACAGGGACAGTACACAGATACGCAGTATTTT. Protein product: CASSPQGQYTDTQYF.

The rearrangement joins TRBV9 to TRBJ2-2, with TRBD1 matching over 8 bases. Germline V gives CDR1 SGDLS, CDR2 YYNGEE. The CDR3 length is 19 residues. The V and J ends lost 3 bases and 3 bases, in that order; junction bases with no gene match: 16. CDR3: CASSDNIRQGSFHTGELFF. The CDR3 DNA reads as TGTGCCAGCAGCGATAATATTCGACAGGGGTCATTTCACACCGGGGAGCTGTTTTTT.

This clone was observed a single time. The chain combines TRBV6-6 with TRBJ1-2; tentative D call: TRBD1 (5 bases). Per the germline V gene, CDR1 is MNHNY and CDR2 is SVGAGI (reference sequence). This CDR3 comprises 12 residues. The V gene lost 1 base and the J gene lost 9 bases, with 9 bases spanning the gap. CDR3 sequence: CASSYLGESYTF. CDR3 DNA: TGTGCCAGCAGTTACTTAGGGGAAAGCTACACCTTC.

The chain recombines TRBV11-3 with TRBJ2-2, with a tentative D call TRBD1 (6 bases). The V end lost 5 bases, the J end lost 1 base, and 11 bases lay between the germline ends. In germline, CDR1 is SGHNT, CDR2 YENEEA. The CDR3 is 15 amino acids. The CDR3 nucleotides are TGTGCCAGCAGCCACCAGACAGGGAACACCGGGGAGCTGTTTTTT. This sequence encodes CASSHQTGNTGELFF.

The chain joins TRBV28 to TRBJ2-7; D is unresolved. V shed 6 bases and J shed 3 bases, with 15 bases lying between them. The CDR3 runs to 14 residues. Germline values: CDR1 MDHEN, CDR2 SYDVKM. The CDR3 is CASSPPESGYEQYF. CDR3 bases: TGTGCCAGCAGCCCCCCGGAATCCGGCTACGAGCAGTACTTC.

The chain uses TRBV6-4 and TRBJ2-1, with TRBD2 matching over 9 bases. CDR1 is MRHNA and CDR2 is SNTAGT in the germline V gene. The junction had 13 bases not matched to a gene; V was cut back by 6 bases and J by 7 bases. This CDR3 has 16 residues. CDR3 nucleotide sequence: TGTGCCAGCAGCCGCCTCGGTAGCGGGAGTGCAAATGAGCAGTTCTTC. It encodes CASSRLGSGSANEQFF.

The genes are TRBV5-1 and TRBJ2-3; D perhaps matches TRBD1 (8 bases). The V gene's germline CDR1 is SGHRS and CDR2 YFSETQ. CDR3 size: 17 residues. Trimming took 2 bases from V and 1 from J, leaving 17 bases between them. CDR3 sequence: CASSFQGAGARTDTQYF. In nucleotides, the CDR3 is TGCGCCAGCAGCTTTCAGGGGGCGGGAGCCCGCACAGATACGCAGTATTTT.

The V and J genes are TRBV11-2 and TRBJ2-7, with TRBD2 as a possible D gene (6 bases). Germline CDR1 and CDR2: SGHAT and FQNNGV. The V end was cut by 1 base, the J end by 6 bases, with 10 bases between. The CDR3 length is 13 residues. Here the CDR3 reads CASSLAGVREQYF. The DNA of the CDR3 is TGTGCCAGCAGCTTAGCGGGGGTTCGCGAGCAGTACTTC.

V is TRBV7-2 and J is TRBJ2-1; 9 bases fit TRBD2. The germline V gene has CDR1 SGHTA and CDR2 FQGNSA. CDR3 length equals 16 residues. V was pared by 1 base and J by 7 bases, with 8 bases of the junction left unmatched. In DNA form, the CDR3 reads TGTGCCAGCAGCTTAGGTGCAGCGGGAGGCCTAAATGAGCAGTTCTTC. Encoded protein: CASSLGAAGGLNEQFF. Combining the CDR3 with reference TRBV7-2 and TRBJ2-1 gives the whole variable domain GAGVSQSPSNKVTEKGKDVELRCDPISGHTALYWYRQSLGQGLEFLIYFQGNSAPDKSGLPSDRFSAERTGGSVSTLTIQRTQQEDSAVYLCASSLGAAGGLNEQFFGPGTRLTVL.

This clone was detected once. CDR3 loop: CATSKDRAKFSGANVLTF. In DNA form, the CDR3 reads TGTGCCACCAGCAAAGACAGGGCGAAATTCTCTGGGGCCAACGTCCTGACTTTC. This chain connects TRBV15 to TRBJ2-6, with 7 positions matching TRBD1. Trimming at V came to 4 bases and at J to 0 bases, leaving 9 bases not matched to a gene. The length of the CDR3 is 18 residues. In germline, CDR1 is LNHNV, CDR2 YYDKDF (reference sequence).

The chain couples TRBV14 to TRBJ1-1, with D unclear. V was trimmed by 3 bases and J by 1 base, leaving 9 bases between them. Looked up from germline, CDR1 is SGHDN and CDR2 is FVKESK. The CDR3 totals 14 residues. The CDR3: CASSQETRNTEAFF. The CDR3 region has the DNA TGTGCCAGCAGCCAGGAAACTCGGAACACTGAAGCTTTCTTT.

This clone was seen once. The CDR3 coding sequence is TGTGCCAGCGCGCTAGCGGGAGTAACAGATACGCAGTATTTT. The encoded protein is CASALAGVTDTQYF. The V and J genes are TRBV25-1 and TRBJ2-3; 10 bases map to TRBD2. The CDR3 runs 14 residues. CDR1 and CDR2 (germline): MGHDK, SYGVNS. V dropped 8 bases and J dropped 3; count of bases not matched to a gene: 5.

The gene calls are TRBV6-1 and TRBJ2-5, with D maybe TRBD1 (5 bases). Germline V gives CDR1 MNHNS, CDR2 SASEGT. The V and J ends lost 4 bases and 6 bases respectively, with 15 bases between them. This CDR3 region has 14 residues. The CDR3 bases are TGTGCCAGCAGTGTAGTCACAGGCACCAAGACCCAGTACTTC. Amino acids: CASSVVTGTKTQYF.

This chain links TRBV2 with TRBJ2-5, with TRBD1 matching over 9 bases. The CDR3 loop spans 15 amino acids. J gave up 5 bases and V 6 bases, and 10 bases lay outside the gene matches. Germline V gives CDR1 SNHLY, CDR2 FYNNEI. CDR3 amino acids: CASRTNRGLFETQYF. In DNA form, the CDR3 reads TGTGCCAGCAGGACCAACAGGGGGCTATTTGAGACCCAGTACTTC. The whole variable domain, remainder taken from reference TRBV2 and TRBJ2-5, is EPEVTQTPSHQVTQMGQEVILRCVPISNHLYFYWYRQILGQKVEFLVSFYNNEISEKSEIFDDQFSVERPDGSNFTLKIRSTKLEDSAMYFCASRTNRGLFETQYFGPGTRLLVL.

V is TRBV7-2 and J is TRBJ2-1; TRBD2 aligns across 8 bases. This CDR3 is built from 14 residues. V lost 7 bases and J lost 7; bases outside the gene matches: 9. Germline V gene sequence: CDR1 SGHTA, CDR2 FQGNSA. In DNA form, the CDR3 reads TGTGCCAGCACCGGGGGGGGGAAAGGGAATGAGCAGTTCTTC. Its translation is CASTGGGKGNEQFF.

The chain uses TRBV19 and TRBJ1-2; TRBD1 matches at 8 bases. Looked up from germline, CDR1 is LNHDA and CDR2 is SQIVND (reference sequence). The CDR3 sequence is 14 residues long. J gave up 5 bases and V 7 bases, and 9 bases lay outside the gene matches. The chain's CDR3 is CASKLDREGYGYTF. DNA of the CDR3: TGTGCCAGTAAACTGGACAGGGAGGGGTATGGCTACACCTTC. The variable domain in full, with the rest retrieved from reference TRBV19 and TRBJ1-2, is DGGITQSPKYLFRKEGQNVTLSCEQNLNHDAMYWYRQDPGQGLRLIYYSQIVNDFQKGDIAEGYSVSREKKESFPLTVTSAQKNPTAFYLCASKLDREGYGYTFGSGTRLTVV.

The chain joins TRBV28 to TRBJ1-1; tentatively, D is TRBD1 (6 bases). The CDR3 loop spans 13 amino acids. Trimming cost V 9 bases and J 2 bases, with 13 bases left between them. The germline CDR1 and CDR2 sequences are MDHEN and SYDVKM. CDR3 amino acids: CASDEQGNTEAFF. The DNA of the CDR3 is TGTGCCAGTGACGAACAGGGCAACACTGAAGCTTTCTTT.

V usage is TRBV28 and J usage is TRBJ1-4; perhaps TRBD1 as D (5 bases). The CDR3 runs to 14 residues. V lost 6 bases, J lost 8 bases, and 16 bases lay in between. Per the germline V gene, CDR1 is MDHEN and CDR2 is SYDVKM. CDR3 protein: CASRPPGKREKLFF. DNA for the CDR3: TGTGCCAGCAGGCCTCCAGGGAAACGAGAAAAACTGTTTTTT.

V is TRBV5-6 and J is TRBJ1-1, with D possibly matching TRBD1 (5 bases). The germline V gene encodes CDR1 SGHDT and CDR2 YYEEEE. V was clipped by 4 bases and J by 0 bases, with 13 bases between them. The CDR3 contains 15 residues. The CDR3 loop is CASSSLHRMNTEAFF. The DNA of the CDR3 is TGTGCCAGCAGCAGCCTACACAGGATGAACACTGAAGCTTTCTTT.

V usage is TRBV19 and J usage is TRBJ1-1; no clear D gene. The CDR3 length is 13 residues. V dropped 3 bases and J dropped 0 bases, with 5 bases sitting between them. Germline V CDR1 and CDR2: LNHDA, SQIVND (reference sequence). The CDR3 DNA reads TGTGCCAGTAGTATGTCGCTGAACACTGAAGCTTTCTTT. Protein sequence: CASSMSLNTEAFF.

The chain carries TRBV7-9 and TRBJ2-3; D is uncertain. Trimming removed 8 bases at V and 5 bases at J, with 5 bases between. The CDR3 runs to 10 residues. The V gene's germline CDR1 is SEHNR and CDR2 FQNEAQ (reference sequence). This CDR3 is CASSRDTQYF. DNA for the CDR3: TGTGCCAGCTCCAGAGATACGCAGTATTTT.

The V and J genes are TRBV5-6 and TRBJ2-1; 11 bases agree with TRBD2. The germline CDR1 and CDR2 sequences are SGHDT and YYEEEE. The CDR3 contains 13 residues. V trimming: 0 bases; J trimming: 15 bases; junction bases outside the gene matches: 5. CDR3 amino acids: CASSLGLAGTGFF. Here the CDR3 DNA reads TGTGCCAGCAGCTTGGGACTAGCGGGGACCGGGTTCTTC. Combining the CDR3 with reference TRBV5-6 and TRBJ2-1 gives the whole variable domain DAGVTQSPTHLIKTRGQQVTLRCSPKSGHDTVSWYQQALGQGPQFIFQYYEEEERQRGNFPDRFSGHQFPNYSSELNVNALLLGDSALYLCASSLGLAGTGFFGPGTRLTVL.